Following are 19 T cell receptor beta chains from one sample sequenced in a study of T cells in Graves' hyperthyroidism and ophthalmopathy. There were TCR beta CDR3 regions amplified from RNA transcripts. TCR CDR3 regions were first amplified by RT-PCR with HTBI primers. TCRdb ran MiXCR on the multiplex PCR reads and lists one entry per CDR3 protein. The sample includes 750,000 to 900,000 distinct CDR3 sequences, roughly 40% seen only once; the top ten take over 8%. The sequencing sample was made of blood. The origin of the receptors is a man aged 18 to 35 with Graves' hyperthyroidism.

This clonotype was observed at least ten times. In DNA, the CDR3 is TGTGCCACCAGCAGAGGGGACAGTCCCAATCAGCCCCAGCATTTT. Residues: CATSRGDSPNQPQHF. The rearrangement links TRBV15 to TRBJ1-5, with 7 positions matching TRBD1. V lost 1 base and J lost 3; bases outside the gene matches: 3. Germline CDR1 and CDR2: LNHNV and YYDKDF (reference sequence). CDR3 size: 15 residues. Using reference TRBV15 and TRBJ1-5 for the parts outside the CDR3, the full variable domain is DAMVIQNPRYQVTQFGKPVTLSCSQTLNHNVMYWYQQKSSQAPKLLFHYYDKDFNNEADTPDNFQSRRPNTSFCFLDIRSPGLGDTAMYLCATSRGDSPNQPQHFGDGTRLSIL.

To note about this clonotype: At one boundary the junction diverges from the germline segment, which might be a read error. V and J are TRBV7-6 and TRBJ1-1; D gene unclear. The CDR3 has 15 residues. Looked up from germline, CDR1 is SGHVS and CDR2 is FNYEAQ. This CDR3 reads CTSSLGEGWVAEAFF. The CDR3 region has the DNA TGTACCAGCAGCTTAGGTGAAGGGTGGGTAGCTGAAGCTTTCTTT. The full variable domain, rest sourced from reference TRBV7-6 and TRBJ1-1, is GAGVSQSPRYKVTKRGQDVALRCDPISGHVSLYWYRQALGQGPEFLTYFNYEAQQDKSGLPNDRFSAERPEGSISTLTIQRTEQRDSAMYRCTSSLGEGWVAEAFFGQGTRLTVV.

The V gene is TRBV4-1, the J gene TRBJ2-7; 7 bases are a match to TRBD2. Germline V gene data show CDR1 as MGHRA and CDR2 as YSYEKL. After removal of 0 bases from V and 6 bases from J, the junction contained 5 bases not matched to a gene. This CDR3 is built from 14 residues. CDR3 nucleotide sequence: TGCGCCAGCAGCCAAGAAGGGAGGGTATTCGAGCAGTACTTC. This encodes CASSQEGRVFEQYF.

This clonotype was seen at least ten times. This sequence joins TRBV5-1 and TRBJ1-6; D is uncertain. Trimming took off 2 bases at V and 7 bases at J, with 13 bases between the two ends. The CDR3 contains 15 residues. CDR1 is SGHRS, CDR2 YFSETQ, per germline. The CDR3 reads CASSFGGLSNSPLHF. The CDR3 region has the DNA TGCGCCAGCAGCTTCGGCGGTTTGAGCAATTCACCCCTCCACTTT.

This clonotype was observed many times. The V gene is TRBV9, the J gene TRBJ1-3; D remains unclear. CDR1 and CDR2 from the germline V gene are SGDLS and YYNGEE. CDR3 size: 16 residues. Trimming cost V 0 bases and J 0 bases, with 10 bases left between them. This CDR3 is CASSVATGSSGNTIYF. CDR3 in DNA: TGTGCCAGCAGCGTAGCTACGGGAAGCTCTGGAAACACCATATATTTT. The full variable domain, completed using reference TRBV9 and TRBJ1-3, is DSGVTQTPKHLITATGQRVTLRCSPRSGDLSVYWYQQSLDQGLQFLIQYYNGEERAKGNILERFSAQQFPDLHSELNLSSLELGDSALYFCASSVATGSSGNTIYFGEGSWLTVV.

The rearrangement links TRBV7-2 to TRBJ1-1; no firm D call. Trimming pared 1 base from V and 5 bases from J, leaving 14 bases between. CDR1 is SGHTA, CDR2 FQGNSA, per germline. The CDR3 is 15 residues long. The DNA of the CDR3 is TGTGCCAGCAGCTTAGGTCCGGGATTAGGGACTGAAGCTTTCTTT. This translates into CASSLGPGLGTEAFF.

The chain joins TRBV7-2 to TRBJ2-2, with 7 positions matching TRBD1. CDR3 length: 15 residues. Germline V gene lookup returns CDR1 SGHTA and CDR2 FQGNSA. V gave up 5 bases and J gave up 1 base; unmatched junction bases: 4. CDR3 loop: CASSNQGVNTGELFF. CDR3 nucleotide sequence: TGTGCCAGCAGCAATCAGGGGGTGAACACCGGGGAGCTGTTTTTT.

Notes on this clonotype: The junction departs from the called germline gene at one end, perhaps through a read error. The gene calls are TRBV25-1 and TRBJ2-7; tentatively, D is TRBD1 (6 bases). CDR3 length: 13 residues. Germline V gene data show CDR1 as MGHDK and CDR2 as SYGVNS. The CDR3 region has the DNA TGTGCCAGCGGTGACAGGTTCCCCTACGAGCAGTACTTC. Its translation: CASGDRFPYEQYF.

In its sample, this clonotype was seen a few times. The chain couples TRBV9 to TRBJ2-6, with 7 bases aligning to TRBD2. The germline gives CDR1 SGDLS, CDR2 YYNGEE. The CDR3 extends over 17 amino acids. With V trimmed by 2 bases and J by 0 bases, 5 bases remained unmatched. The CDR3 reads CASSVYSGLSGANVLTF. The CDR3 DNA follows: TGTGCCAGCAGCGTCTATAGCGGGCTCTCTGGGGCCAACGTCCTGACTTTC.

Only a few counts were recorded for this clonotype. The V call is TRBV11-2, the J call TRBJ2-7; 8 bases map to TRBD2. With V trimmed by 5 bases and J by 6 bases, 9 bases remained unmatched. Germline V gives CDR1 SGHAT, CDR2 FQNNGV. The CDR3 consists of 14 residues. The CDR3: CASSRPGTSSEQYF. Written as DNA, the CDR3 is TGTGCCAGCAGCAGACCCGGGACTAGTAGCGAGCAGTACTTC.

This clonotype occurred a few times. V gene TRBV19 combines with J gene TRBJ2-2; the match to TRBD2 covers 9 bases. The CDR3 totals 17 residues. Germline assignment: CDR1 LNHDA and CDR2 SQIVND (reference sequence). V lost 3 bases and J lost 2; bases outside the gene matches: 7. CDR3 coding DNA: TGTGCCAGTAGTATGGGCGGCGGGAGGGCAAACACCGGGGAGCTGTTTTTT. Residues: CASSMGGGRANTGELFF.

J is TRBJ2-5 and V is TRBV20-1; 8 bases are shared with TRBD2. Losses at the gene ends were 3 bases for V and 3 bases for J; bases not matched to a gene: 9. Germline assignment: CDR1 DFQATT and CDR2 SNEGSKA (reference sequence). This CDR3 contains 15 residues. The CDR3 coding sequence is TGCAGTGCTAGCCGGGGGGGCTTGGGTAAAGAGACCCAGTACTTC. This codes for CSASRGGLGKETQYF.

The rearrangement links TRBV7-6 to TRBJ2-7, with 7 bases lining up with TRBD1. This CDR3 comprises 16 residues. The germline CDR1 and CDR2 sequences are SGHVS and FNYEAQ. V trimming: 1 base; J trimming: 3 bases; junction bases outside the gene matches: 9. CDR3 DNA sequence: TGTGCCAGCAGCTTAGGAGTAGGGGGCGGCATCTACGAGCAGTACTTC. Its protein is CASSLGVGGGIYEQYF. Looking up the rest from reference TRBV7-6 and TRBJ2-7 gives the full variable domain: GAGVSQSPRYKVTKRGQDVALRCDPISGHVSLYWYRQALGQGPEFLTYFNYEAQQDKSGLPNDRFSAERPEGSISTLTIQRTEQRDSAMYRCASSLGVGGGIYEQYFGPGTRLTVT.

V gene TRBV19 combines with J gene TRBJ1-5; 10 nucleotides match TRBD1. The CDR3 sequence is 14 residues long. Germline CDR1 LNHDA, CDR2 SQIVND (reference sequence). Unmatched junction bases numbered 7, after V lost 8 bases and J lost 6 bases. The CDR3 loop reads CASPPGQGVQPQHF. CDR3 nucleotide sequence: TGTGCCAGTCCACCAGGACAGGGGGTTCAGCCCCAGCATTTT.

The genes are TRBV20-1 and TRBJ2-7, with 10 positions matching TRBD1. The V segment lost 3 bases and the J segment 2 bases; nucleotides outside the gene matches: 13. The germline gives CDR1 DFQATT, CDR2 SNEGSKA (reference sequence). The CDR3 is made up of 17 amino acids. Written as DNA, the CDR3 is TGCAGTGCTAGCCTCCGTCCGGGACAGGGGTCTACCTACGAGCAGTACTTC. Residues: CSASLRPGQGSTYEQYF.

With respect to this clonotype: Possible read error: a much larger clone is one base away. The chain joins TRBV10-3 to TRBJ2-7; the match to TRBD2 covers 8 bases. Germline CDR1 and CDR2: ENHRY and SYGVKD. Trimming at V came to 6 bases and at J to 0 bases, leaving 10 bases not matched to a gene. The CDR3 has 16 residues. The CDR3 reads CAIRSGLAGSSYEQYF. The CDR3 nucleotides read TGTGCCATCAGAAGCGGACTAGCTGGGAGCTCCTACGAGCAGTACTTC.

The chain has TRBV25-1 and TRBJ1-1; 7 nucleotides match TRBD1. Germline loops: CDR1 MGHDK, CDR2 SYGVNS. CDR3 length: 16 amino acids. J gave up 0 bases and V 5 bases, and 9 bases lay outside the gene matches. The CDR3 DNA follows: TGTGCCAGCAGTTACTTCCCGGACAGGTTGAACACTGAAGCTTTCTTT. The encoded protein is CASSYFPDRLNTEAFF.

The rearrangement joins TRBV29-1 to TRBJ2-2; D ambiguous. Trimming pared 8 bases from V and 5 bases from J, leaving 12 bases between. This CDR3 is built from 12 residues. Germline lookup yields CDR1 SQVTM and CDR2 ANQGSEA. The CDR3 DNA sequence: TGCAGCCCCGATAGCCAGACCGGGGAGCTGTTTTTT. The encoded protein is CSPDSQTGELFF.

The chain is built from TRBV11-2 and TRBJ1-6; D ambiguous. The ends were cut back, 5 bases at V and 3 bases at J, with 14 bases in the middle. Germline V lookup: CDR1 SGHAT, CDR2 FQNNGV. The CDR3 has 16 residues. Here the CDR3 DNA reads TGTGCCAGCAGCCTCACCTGGGGAGGCTATAATTCACCCCTCCACTTT. This gives the protein CASSLTWGGYNSPLHF.